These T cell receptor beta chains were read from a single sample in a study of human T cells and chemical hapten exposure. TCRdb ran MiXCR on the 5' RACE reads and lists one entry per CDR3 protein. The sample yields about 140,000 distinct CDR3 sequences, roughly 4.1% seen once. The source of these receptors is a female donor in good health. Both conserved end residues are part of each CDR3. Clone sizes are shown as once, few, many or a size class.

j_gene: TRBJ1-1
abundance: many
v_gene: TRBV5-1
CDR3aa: CASSLTGSLEAFF

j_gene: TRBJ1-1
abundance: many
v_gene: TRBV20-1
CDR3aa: CSASSGRLGLNTEAFF

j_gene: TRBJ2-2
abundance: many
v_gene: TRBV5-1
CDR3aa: CASAPPGGGTGELFF

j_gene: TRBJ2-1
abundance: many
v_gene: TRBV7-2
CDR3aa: CASSPTYSSYNEQFF

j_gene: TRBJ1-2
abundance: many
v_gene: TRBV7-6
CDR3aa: CASHKQTDSLYGYTF

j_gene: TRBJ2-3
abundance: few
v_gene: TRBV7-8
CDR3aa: CASSLGPGGDTQYF

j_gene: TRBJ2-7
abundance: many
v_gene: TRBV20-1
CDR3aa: CSTNRQASSSYEQYF

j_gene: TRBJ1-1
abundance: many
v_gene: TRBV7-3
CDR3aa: CASSLNGGMNTEAFF

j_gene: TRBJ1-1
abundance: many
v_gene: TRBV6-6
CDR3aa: CASSFQGPNTEAFF

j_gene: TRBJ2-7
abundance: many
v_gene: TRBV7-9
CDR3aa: CASGTVYEQYF